This T cell receptor (beta chain) was profiled in a study of molecular identifiers for immune sequencing clone quantification. The CDR3 has 13 amino acids. Trimming shortened V by 0 bases and J by 3 bases, and 6 bases separated the two germline ends. The germline CDR1 and CDR2 sequences are MGHRA and YSYEKL. Library preparation followed earlier protocols using designated TCR primers. TCRdb recomputed calls from the PCR reads with MiXCR, one row per CDR3 protein. The repertoire holds fewer than 25,000 distinct CDR3 sequences, with roughly 17% as singletons. In this sample, this clonotype turned up many times.

Input material: naive CD8+ T cells from blood, with Jurkat cell RNA spiked in. The subset was: FACS-sorted CD8+CD4-CCR7+CD45RA+ naive T cells. The V call is TRBV4-1, the J call TRBJ2-7; D not resolved. The source of this sequence is a human donor in good health. Some libraries in this study had Jurkat cell RNA spiked in. The CDR3, as DNA: TGCGCCAGCAGCCAAGATTGGAGCTACGAGCAGTACTTC. This encodes CASSQDWSYEQYF.